The entry below gives a single TCR beta chain sequence along with its context. Its antigen target is currently unknown. No qualities accompany the bases; no much larger clone lies one base away. The treatment or condition label for this specimen denotes: allogeneic hematopoietic cell transplantation with graft depleted of TCRalphabeta T cells and CD19 B cells. The children who served as transplant recipients had been given grafts of TCRalphabeta/CD19-depleted allogeneic hematopoietic cells. This entry comes from a study of T-cell reconstitution after alpha-beta-depleted transplantation in children (dated by TCRdb to about 2016). Turning to the overall study: T-cell immune reconstitution after TCRalphabeta/CD19-depleted allogeneic hematopoietic cell transplantation in children was quantitatively tracked in the study by means of TCR repertoire profiling.

The method behind the library was PCR. TCRdb lists the instrument as Illumina HiSeq 2500. To normalize quantification of the TCRbeta repertoire, the TCR libraries were built with molecular barcoding that relied on unique molecular identifiers. The raw public reads went through TCRdb reprocessing: fastp at Q25, MiXCR clone calling, in-frame beta chains kept. Rows with a matching CDR3 protein are joined into one entry that keeps the most common DNA and genes. The sample table records hundreds of thousands of distinct CDR3 sequences; roughly 13% of these occur just once. The ten largest account for about 2% of the sample. Overall study results and their limits: In some patients, the high TCRbeta diversity seen at day 60 was put down to recipient T cells and intrathymic progenitors that had survived conditioning. The apparently early alphabetaT-cell count recovery about two months after transplant was reportedly dependent on only several hundred rapidly expanded clones derived from non-depleted graft cells. Hyperexpanded clone frequencies declined over subsequent months; after one year, T-cell counts and TCRbeta diversity were mostly attributed to newly produced T cells.

V is cut by 5 bases and J by 1 base, and the space between the germline ends is 18 bases. From the cysteine up to the phenylalanine, the CDR3 has a length of 16 residues. Only the CDR3 DNA is retained, 48 bases long and in frame from the first base. Looking up the germline V gene yields CDR1 ENHRY and CDR2 SYGVKD. The source of this sequence is a male patient aged 10 to 17 who had a stem cell transplant for acute myeloid leukemia, so the T cells may come from the graft donor. This sample comprised PBMCs, mostly from graft donor cells, obtained 360 days after TCRalphabeta/CD19-depleted stem cell transplant. This sequence uses TRBV10-3 and TRBJ2-7, with no confident D gene call. CDR3 loop: CAISLKRGQASYEQYF. At the DNA level, the sequence is TGTGCCATCAGTTTGAAAAGAGGCCAGGCGTCCTACGAGCAGTACTTC.